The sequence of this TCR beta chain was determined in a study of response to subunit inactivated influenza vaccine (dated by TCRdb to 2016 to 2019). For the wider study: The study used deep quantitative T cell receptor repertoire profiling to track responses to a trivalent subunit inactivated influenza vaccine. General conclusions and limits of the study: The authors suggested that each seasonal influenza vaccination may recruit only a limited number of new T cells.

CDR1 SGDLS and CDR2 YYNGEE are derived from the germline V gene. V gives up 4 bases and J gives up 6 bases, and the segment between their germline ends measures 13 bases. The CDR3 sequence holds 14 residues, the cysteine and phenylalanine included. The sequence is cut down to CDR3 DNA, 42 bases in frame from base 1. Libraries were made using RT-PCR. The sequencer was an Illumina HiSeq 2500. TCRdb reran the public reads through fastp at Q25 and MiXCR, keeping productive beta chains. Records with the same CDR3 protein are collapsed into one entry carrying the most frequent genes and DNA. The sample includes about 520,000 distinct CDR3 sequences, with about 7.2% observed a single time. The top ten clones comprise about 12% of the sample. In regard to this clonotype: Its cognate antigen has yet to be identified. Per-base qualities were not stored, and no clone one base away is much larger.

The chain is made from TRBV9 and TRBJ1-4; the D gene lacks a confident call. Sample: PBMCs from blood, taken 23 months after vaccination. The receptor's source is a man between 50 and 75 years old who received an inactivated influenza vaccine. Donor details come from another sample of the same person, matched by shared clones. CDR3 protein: CASSPTGFDEKLFF. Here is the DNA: TGTGCCAGCAGCCCAACGGGGTTCGATGAAAAACTGTTTTTT.